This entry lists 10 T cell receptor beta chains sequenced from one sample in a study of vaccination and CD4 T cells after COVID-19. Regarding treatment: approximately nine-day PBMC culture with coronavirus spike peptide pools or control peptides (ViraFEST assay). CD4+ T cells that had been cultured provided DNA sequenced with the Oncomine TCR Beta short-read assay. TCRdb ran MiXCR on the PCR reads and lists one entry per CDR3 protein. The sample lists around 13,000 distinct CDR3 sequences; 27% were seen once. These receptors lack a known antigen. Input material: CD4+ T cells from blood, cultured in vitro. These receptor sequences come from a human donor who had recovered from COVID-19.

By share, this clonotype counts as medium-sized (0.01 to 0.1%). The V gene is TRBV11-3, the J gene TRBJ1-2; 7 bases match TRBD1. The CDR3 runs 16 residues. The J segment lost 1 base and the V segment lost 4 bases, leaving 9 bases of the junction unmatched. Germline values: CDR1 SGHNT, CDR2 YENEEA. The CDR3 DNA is TGTGCCAGCAGCTCCTGGGACAGCCAAATTAACTATGGCTACACCTTC. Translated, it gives CASSSWDSQINYGYTF.

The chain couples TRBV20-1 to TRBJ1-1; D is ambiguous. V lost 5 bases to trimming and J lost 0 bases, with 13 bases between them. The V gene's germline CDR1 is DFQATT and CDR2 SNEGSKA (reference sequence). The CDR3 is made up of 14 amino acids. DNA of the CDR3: TGCAGTGCTCCCAAGTCGGGAATGAACACTGAAGCTTTCTTT. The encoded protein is CSAPKSGMNTEAFF.

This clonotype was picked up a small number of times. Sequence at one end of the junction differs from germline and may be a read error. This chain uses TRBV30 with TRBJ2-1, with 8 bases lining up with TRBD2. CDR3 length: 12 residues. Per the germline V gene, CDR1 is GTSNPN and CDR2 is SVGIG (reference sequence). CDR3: CAGTSSYNEQFF. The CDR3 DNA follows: TGCGCCGGGACTAGCTCCTACAATGAGCAGTTCTTC. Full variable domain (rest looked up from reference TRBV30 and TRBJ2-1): SQTIHQWPATLVQPVGSPLSLECTVEGTSNPNLYWYRQAAGRGLQLLFYSVGIGQISSEVPQNLSASRPQDRQFILSSKKLLLSDSGFYLCAGTSSYNEQFFGPGTRLTVL.

This CDR3 reads CSARVQGGSYEQYF. The CDR3 DNA reads as TGCAGTGCTAGGGTGCAGGGTGGTTCCTACGAGCAGTACTTC. The V and J genes are TRBV20-1 and TRBJ2-7; D might be TRBD1 (5 bases). The V gene lost 3 bases and the J gene lost 1 base, with 13 bases spanning the gap. Germline loops: CDR1 DFQATT, CDR2 SNEGSKA (reference sequence). CDR3 length: 14 residues.

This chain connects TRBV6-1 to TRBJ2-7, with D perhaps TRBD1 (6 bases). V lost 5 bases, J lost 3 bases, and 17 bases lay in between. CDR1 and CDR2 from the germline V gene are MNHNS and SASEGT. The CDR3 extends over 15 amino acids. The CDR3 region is CASSRPGNRVYEQYF. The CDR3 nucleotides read TGTGCCAGCAGTCGTCCTGGAAACAGGGTCTACGAGCAGTACTTC.

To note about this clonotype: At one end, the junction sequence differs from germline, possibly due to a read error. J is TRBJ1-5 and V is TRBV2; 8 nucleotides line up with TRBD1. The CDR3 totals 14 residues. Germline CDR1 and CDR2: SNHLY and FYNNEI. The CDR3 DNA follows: TGTGCCGGCAGCGCGGACAGGGGCAATCAGCCCCAGCATTTT. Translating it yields CAGSADRGNQPQHF.

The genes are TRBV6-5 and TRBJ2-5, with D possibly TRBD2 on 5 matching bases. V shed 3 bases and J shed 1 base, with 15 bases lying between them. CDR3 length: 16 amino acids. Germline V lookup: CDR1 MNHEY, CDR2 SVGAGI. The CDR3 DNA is TGTGCCAGCAGTTATGGTCTCGGGGAATTCCAAGAGACCCAGTACTTC. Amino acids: CASSYGLGEFQETQYF.

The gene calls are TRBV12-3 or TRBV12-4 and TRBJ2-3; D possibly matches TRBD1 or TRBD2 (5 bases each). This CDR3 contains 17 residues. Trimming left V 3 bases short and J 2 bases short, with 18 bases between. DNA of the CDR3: TGTGCCAGCAGTTTTGAGTTGACCCACGGGGCCACAGATACGCAGTATTTT. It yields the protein CASSFELTHGATDTQYF.

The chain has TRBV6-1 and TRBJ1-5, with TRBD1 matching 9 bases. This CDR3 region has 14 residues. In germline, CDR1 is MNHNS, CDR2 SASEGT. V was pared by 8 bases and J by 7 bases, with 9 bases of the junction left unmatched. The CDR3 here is CASVLTGGGQPQHF. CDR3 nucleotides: TGTGCCAGCGTATTAACAGGGGGCGGCCAGCCCCAGCATTTT.

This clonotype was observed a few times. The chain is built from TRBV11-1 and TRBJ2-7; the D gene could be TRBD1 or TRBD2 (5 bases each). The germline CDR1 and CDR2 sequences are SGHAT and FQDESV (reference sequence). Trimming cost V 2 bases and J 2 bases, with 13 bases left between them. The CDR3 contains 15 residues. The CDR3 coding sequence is TGTGCCAGCAGCTTACCCGGGACCGCGGCCTACGAGCAGTACTTC. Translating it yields CASSLPGTAAYEQYF.